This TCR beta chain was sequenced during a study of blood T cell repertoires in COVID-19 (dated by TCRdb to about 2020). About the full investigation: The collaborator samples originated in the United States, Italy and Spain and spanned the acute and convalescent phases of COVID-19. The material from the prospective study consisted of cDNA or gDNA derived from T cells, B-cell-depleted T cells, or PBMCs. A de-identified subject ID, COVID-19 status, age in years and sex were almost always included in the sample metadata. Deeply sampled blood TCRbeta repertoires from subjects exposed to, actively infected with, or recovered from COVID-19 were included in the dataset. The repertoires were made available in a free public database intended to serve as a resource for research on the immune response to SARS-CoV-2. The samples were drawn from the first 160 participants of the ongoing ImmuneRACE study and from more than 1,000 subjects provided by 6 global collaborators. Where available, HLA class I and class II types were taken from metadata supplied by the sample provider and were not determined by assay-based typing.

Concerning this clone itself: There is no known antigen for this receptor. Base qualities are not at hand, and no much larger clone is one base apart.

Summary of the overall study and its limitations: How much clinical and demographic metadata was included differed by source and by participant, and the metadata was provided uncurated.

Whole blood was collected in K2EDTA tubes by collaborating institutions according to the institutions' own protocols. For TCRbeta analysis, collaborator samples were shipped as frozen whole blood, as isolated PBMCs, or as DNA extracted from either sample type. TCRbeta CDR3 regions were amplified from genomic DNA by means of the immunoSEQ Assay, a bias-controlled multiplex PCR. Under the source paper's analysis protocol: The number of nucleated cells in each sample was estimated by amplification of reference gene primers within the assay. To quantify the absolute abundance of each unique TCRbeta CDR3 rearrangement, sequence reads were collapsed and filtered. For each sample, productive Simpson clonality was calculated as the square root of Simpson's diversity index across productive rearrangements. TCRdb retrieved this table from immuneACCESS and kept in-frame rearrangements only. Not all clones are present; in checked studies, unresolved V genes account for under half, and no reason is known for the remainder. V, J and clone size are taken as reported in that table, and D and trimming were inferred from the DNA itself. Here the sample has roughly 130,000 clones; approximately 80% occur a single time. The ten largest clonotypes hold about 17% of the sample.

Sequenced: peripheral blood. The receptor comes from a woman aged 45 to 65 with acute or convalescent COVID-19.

The DNA reads as follows: TGCGCCAGCAGCGAGAGGGTGAACACTGAAGCTTTCTTT. Its product reads: CASSERVNTEAFF. Here the chain combines TRBV5-1 and TRBJ1-1, with an unclear D gene assignment. V is cut by 4 bases and J by 0 bases, and the space between the germline ends is 7 bases. For CDR1 and CDR2, the germline V gene lists SGHRS and YFSETQ. The CDR3 runs 13 amino acids, cysteine and phenylalanine included. The kept DNA is CDR3 alone, 39 bases in frame from the first base.